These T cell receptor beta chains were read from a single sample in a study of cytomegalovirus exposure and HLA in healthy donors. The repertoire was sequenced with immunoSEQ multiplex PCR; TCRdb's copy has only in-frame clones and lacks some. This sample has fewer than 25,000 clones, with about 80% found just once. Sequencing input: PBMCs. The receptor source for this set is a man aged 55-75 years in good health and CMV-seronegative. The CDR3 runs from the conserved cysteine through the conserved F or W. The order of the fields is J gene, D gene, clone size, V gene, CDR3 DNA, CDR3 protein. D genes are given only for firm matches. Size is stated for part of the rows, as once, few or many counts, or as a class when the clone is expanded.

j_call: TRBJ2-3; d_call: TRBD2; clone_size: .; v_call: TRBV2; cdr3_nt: TGTGCCAGCGCACTGGGGGGGAGGAGCACAGATACGCAGTATTTT; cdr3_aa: CASALGGRSTDTQYF
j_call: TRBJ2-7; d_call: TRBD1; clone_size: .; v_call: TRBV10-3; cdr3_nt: TGTGCCATCAGTGGGGGGACAGGGTGGGAGCAGTACTTC; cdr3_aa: CAISGGTGWEQYF
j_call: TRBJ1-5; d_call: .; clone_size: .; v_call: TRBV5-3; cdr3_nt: TGTGCCAGAAAACCCCCGAGACAGGAGAGCAATCAGCCCCAGCATTTT; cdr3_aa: CARKPPRQESNQPQHF
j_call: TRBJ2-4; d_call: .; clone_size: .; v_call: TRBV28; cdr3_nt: TGTGCCAGCAGTTTGACCGGGGGTGAGGCCAAAAACATTCAGTACTTC; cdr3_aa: CASSLTGGEAKNIQYF
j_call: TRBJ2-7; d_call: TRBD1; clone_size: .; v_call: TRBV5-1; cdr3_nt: TGCGCCAGCAGCTTGCAAGGACAGGGCCGAGAGCAGTACTTC; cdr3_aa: CASSLQGQGREQYF
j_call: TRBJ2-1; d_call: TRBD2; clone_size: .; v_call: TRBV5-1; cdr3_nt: TGCGCCAGCAGCTCAGGGTGGGCGAGCGGGGCCGGGGATGAGCAGTTCTTC; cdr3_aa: CASSSGWASGAGDEQFF
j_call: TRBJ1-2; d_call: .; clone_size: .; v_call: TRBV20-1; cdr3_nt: TGCAGTGCCACAGTTAACTATGGCTACACCTTC; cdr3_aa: CSATVNYGYTF
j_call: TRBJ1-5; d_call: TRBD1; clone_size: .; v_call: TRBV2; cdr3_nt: TGTGCCAGCAGTGAAGCGCAGCGGACAGGGTCAAATCAGCCCCAGCATTTT; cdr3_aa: CASSEAQRTGSNQPQHF
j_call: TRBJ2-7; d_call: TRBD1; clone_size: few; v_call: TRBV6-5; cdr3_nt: TGTGCCAGCAGGTCGACAGGGTCCTACGAGCAGTACTTC; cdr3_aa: CASRSTGSYEQYF
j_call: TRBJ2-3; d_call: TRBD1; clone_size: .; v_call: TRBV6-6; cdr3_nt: TGTGCCAGCAGGAAGGGACAGGCATCAGATACGCAGTATTTT; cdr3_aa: CASRKGQASDTQYF
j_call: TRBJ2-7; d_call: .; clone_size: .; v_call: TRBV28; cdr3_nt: TGTGCCAGCAGTCGAGACAGGTACGAGCAGTACTTC; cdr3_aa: CASSRDRYEQYF
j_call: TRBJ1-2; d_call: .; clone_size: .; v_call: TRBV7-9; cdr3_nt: TGTTCCAGCAGCTTAGGGGGAGGGAACAACTATGGCTACACCTTC; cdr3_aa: CSSSLGGGNNYGYTF
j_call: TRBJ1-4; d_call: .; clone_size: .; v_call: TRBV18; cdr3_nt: TGTGCCAGCTCACCCACACAGCATTATAATGAAAAACTGTTTTTT; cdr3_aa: CASSPTQHYNEKLFF
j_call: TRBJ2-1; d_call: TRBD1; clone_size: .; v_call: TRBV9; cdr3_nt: TGTGCCAGCAGCGTAGCACAGGGGGCTTATGAGCAGTTCTTC; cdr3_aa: CASSVAQGAYEQFF
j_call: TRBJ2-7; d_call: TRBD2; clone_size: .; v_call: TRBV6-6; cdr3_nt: TGTGCCAGCGGAATGGGAGGGCCACCCTACGAGCAGTACTTC; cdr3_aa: CASGMGGPPYEQYF
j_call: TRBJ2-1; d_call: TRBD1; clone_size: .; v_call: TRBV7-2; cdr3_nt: TGTGCCAACCGACGACAGGGATACAATGAGCAGTTCTTC; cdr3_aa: CANRRQGYNEQFF
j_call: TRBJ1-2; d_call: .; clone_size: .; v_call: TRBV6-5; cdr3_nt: TGTGCCAGCAGTCTTCAATACAGTGGCTATGGCTACACCTTC; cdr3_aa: CASSLQYSGYGYTF
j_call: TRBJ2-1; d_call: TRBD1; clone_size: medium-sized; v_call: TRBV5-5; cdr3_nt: TGTGCCAGCAGCATTGGGACAGGGCCCCATGAGCAGTTCTTC; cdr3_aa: CASSIGTGPHEQFF
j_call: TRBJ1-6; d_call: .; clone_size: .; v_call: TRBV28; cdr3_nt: TGTGCCAGCAGTTTAGCCGTCCAGGCCCTCCACTTT; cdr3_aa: CASSLAVQALHF
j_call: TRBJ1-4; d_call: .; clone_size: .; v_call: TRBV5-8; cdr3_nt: TGTGCCAGCAGCTTGGGAAGCCTTAATGAAAAACTGTTTTTT; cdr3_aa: CASSLGSLNEKLFF
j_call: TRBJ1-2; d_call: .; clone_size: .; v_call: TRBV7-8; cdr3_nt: TGTGCCAGCAGCTTAAGTGGCTACTATGGCTACACCTTC; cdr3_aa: CASSLSGYYGYTF
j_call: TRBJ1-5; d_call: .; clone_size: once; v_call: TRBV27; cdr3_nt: TGTGCCAGCAGTTTAGGCGGGACTCAGCCCCAGCATTTT; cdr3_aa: CASSLGGTQPQHF
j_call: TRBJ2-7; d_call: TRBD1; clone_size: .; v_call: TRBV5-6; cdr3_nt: TGTGCCAGCCCAGGGGGTCGCTACGAGCAGTACTTC; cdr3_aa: CASPGGRYEQYF
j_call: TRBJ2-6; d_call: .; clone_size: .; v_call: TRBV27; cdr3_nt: TGTGCCAGCAGGAGTGCTGGGGCCAACGTCCTGACTTTC; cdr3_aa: CASRSAGANVLTF
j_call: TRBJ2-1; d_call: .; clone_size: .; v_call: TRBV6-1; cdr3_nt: TGTGCCAGCAGTGAAGTATATGGAGATGAGCAGTTCTTC; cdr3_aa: CASSEVYGDEQFF
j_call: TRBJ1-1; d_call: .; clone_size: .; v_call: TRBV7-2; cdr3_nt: TGTGCCAGCAGCACTAGGGTGGGCACTGAAGCTTTCTTT; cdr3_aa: CASSTRVGTEAFF
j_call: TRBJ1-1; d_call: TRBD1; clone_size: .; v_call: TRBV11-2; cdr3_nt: TGTGCCAGCAGCTTAGATCGAGGACAGGTAGCTTTCTTT; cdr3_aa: CASSLDRGQVAFF
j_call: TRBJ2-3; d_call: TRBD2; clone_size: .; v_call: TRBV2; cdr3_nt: TGTGCCGGTCCGGGGGGGGGTGCAGATACGCAGTATTTT; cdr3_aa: CAGPGGGADTQYF
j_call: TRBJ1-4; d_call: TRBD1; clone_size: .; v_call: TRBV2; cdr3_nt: TGTGCCAGCAGGCTGACAGGGGAGGAGCGTGAAAAACTGTTTTTT; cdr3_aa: CASRLTGEEREKLFF
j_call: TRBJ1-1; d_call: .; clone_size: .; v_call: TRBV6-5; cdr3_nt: TGTGCCAGCTCCCGCGGCCAAGGGGTGACTGAAGCTTTCTTT; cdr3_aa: CASSRGQGVTEAFF
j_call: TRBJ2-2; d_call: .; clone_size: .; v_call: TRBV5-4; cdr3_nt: TGTGCCAGCAGCCCGCACCCGGGGGGCTCGAACACCGGGGAGCTGTTTTTT; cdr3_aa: CASSPHPGGSNTGELFF
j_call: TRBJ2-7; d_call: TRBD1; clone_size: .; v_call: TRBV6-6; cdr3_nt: TGTGCCAGCAGTTCCGCCACCGGGACAGACTACGAGCAGTACTTC; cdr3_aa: CASSSATGTDYEQYF
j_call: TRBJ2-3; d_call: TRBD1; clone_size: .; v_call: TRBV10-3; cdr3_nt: TGTGCCTCAGGGGGACCTAGCACAGATACGCAGTATTTT; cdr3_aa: CASGGPSTDTQYF
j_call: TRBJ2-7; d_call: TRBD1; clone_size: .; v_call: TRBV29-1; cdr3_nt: TGCAGCGTTGGAGGGGGACAGGGGGCAGGAGAATACTTC; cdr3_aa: CSVGGGQGAGEYF
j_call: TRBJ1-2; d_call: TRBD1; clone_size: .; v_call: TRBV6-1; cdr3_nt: TGTGCCAGCAAGTGGACAGGGGAAAACTATGGCTACACCTTC; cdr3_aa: CASKWTGENYGYTF
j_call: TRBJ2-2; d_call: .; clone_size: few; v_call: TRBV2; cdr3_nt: TGTGCCAGCAGGGGGCCGAACACCGGGGAGCTGTTTTTT; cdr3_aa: CASRGPNTGELFF
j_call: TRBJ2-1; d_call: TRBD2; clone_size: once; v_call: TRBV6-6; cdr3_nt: TGTGCCAGCAATACCGGGACTAGCGGATACAATGAGCAGTTCTTC; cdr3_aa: CASNTGTSGYNEQFF
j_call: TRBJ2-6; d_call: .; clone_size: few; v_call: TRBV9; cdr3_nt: TGTGCCAGCAGCTTCCAGGGGCCTGGGGCCAACGTCCTGACTTTC; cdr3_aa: CASSFQGPGANVLTF
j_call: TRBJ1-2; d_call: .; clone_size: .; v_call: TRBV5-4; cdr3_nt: TGTGCCAGCAGCCCGCGAGGGCAGTTTAACTATGGCTACACCTTC; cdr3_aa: CASSPRGQFNYGYTF
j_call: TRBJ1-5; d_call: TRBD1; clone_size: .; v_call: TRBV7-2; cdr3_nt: TGTGCCAGCAGCTTAAGACCCACAGGGGTGGGCAATCAGCCCCAGCATTTT; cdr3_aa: CASSLRPTGVGNQPQHF
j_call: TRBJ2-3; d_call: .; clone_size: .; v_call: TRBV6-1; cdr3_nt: TGTGCCAGCAGTGGGAGGTCGGGGAACACAGATACGCAGTATTTT; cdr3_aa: CASSGRSGNTDTQYF
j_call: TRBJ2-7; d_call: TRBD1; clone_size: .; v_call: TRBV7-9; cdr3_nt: TGTGCCAGCAGCGCATCCGGGACAGGGTTCAACGAGCAGTACTTC; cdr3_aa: CASSASGTGFNEQYF
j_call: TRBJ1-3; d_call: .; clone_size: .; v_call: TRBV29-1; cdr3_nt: TGCAGCATCAGGGGCTCCAAGGGAAACACCATATATTTT; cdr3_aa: CSIRGSKGNTIYF
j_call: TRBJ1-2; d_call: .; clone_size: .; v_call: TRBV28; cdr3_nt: TGTGCCAGCAGCCCTTCACCGGCCAGGGCAGGCTATGGCTACACCTTC; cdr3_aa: CASSPSPARAGYGYTF
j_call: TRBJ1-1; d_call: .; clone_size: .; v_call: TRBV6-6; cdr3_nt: TGTGCCAGCAGTTACTCCGGGACAAGAGCTTTCTTT; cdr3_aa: CASSYSGTRAFF
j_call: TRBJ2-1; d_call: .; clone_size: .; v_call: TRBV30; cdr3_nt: TGTGCCTGGAGTGTACGCGGGTCCGCGCAGTTCTTC; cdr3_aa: CAWSVRGSAQFF
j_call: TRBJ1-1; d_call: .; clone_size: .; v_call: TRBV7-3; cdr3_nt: TGTGCCAGCAGCCTAGGGCGGGAACGGACTGAAGCTTTCTTT; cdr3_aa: CASSLGRERTEAFF
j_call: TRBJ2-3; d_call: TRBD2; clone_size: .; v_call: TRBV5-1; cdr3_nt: TGCGCCAGCAGCCGGGGGGCTAGCGGGAGTAGGACAGATACGCAGTATTTT; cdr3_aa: CASSRGASGSRTDTQYF
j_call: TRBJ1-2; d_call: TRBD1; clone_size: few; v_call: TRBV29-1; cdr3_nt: TGCAGCGCCCACGGGACAGGGAAGGGCTACACCTTC; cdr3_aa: CSAHGTGKGYTF
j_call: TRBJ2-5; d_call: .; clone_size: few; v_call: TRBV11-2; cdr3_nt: TGTGCCAGCAGCAGGGAGGCGGGGGCGCTCCAAGAGACCCAGTACTTC; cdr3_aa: CASSREAGALQETQYF
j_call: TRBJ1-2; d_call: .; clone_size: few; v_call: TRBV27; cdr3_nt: TGTGCCAGCAGCTCCAACTACCCGAGAGGAAACTATGGCTACACCTTC; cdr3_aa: CASSSNYPRGNYGYTF
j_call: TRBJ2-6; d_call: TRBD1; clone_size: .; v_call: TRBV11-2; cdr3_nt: TGTGCCAGCAGCCGGGACAGGGGAGGGCCTGGGGCCAACGTCCTGACTTTC; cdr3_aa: CASSRDRGGPGANVLTF